Many counts were recorded for the clone carrying this T cell receptor (beta chain). The antigen is unknown. A patient was excluded if there was uncontrolled infection, other autoimmune disease, pregnancy or lactation. This CDR3 region has 13 residues. Germline assignment: CDR1 SGHTA and CDR2 FQGTGA. Trimming cost V 1 base and J 7 bases, with 11 bases left between them. Regions amplified from RNA transcripts were the TCR beta CDR3 regions. First-round RT-PCR of the TCR CDR3 relied on the HTBI primer set. TCRdb fed the multiplex PCR reads into MiXCR, producing one record per CDR3 protein. The sample lists 650,000 to 800,000 distinct CDR3 sequences, just under 45% occurring once. This entry is derived from a study of T cells in Graves' hyperthyroidism and ophthalmopathy. Study-wide results and limits: Ophthalmopathy, which appeared later, was predicted by the model a median around 6.5 months before onset. Ophthalmopathy cases were set apart from stable hyperthyroidism by a 13 V-J model.

What was sequenced was peripheral blood or thyroid tissue (not recorded which). The TCR sequence derives from an adult man with Graves' disease, either hyperthyroidism or ophthalmopathy (not recorded which). This chain joins TRBV7-3 and TRBJ2-7; D possibly uses TRBD1 or TRBD2 (5 bases each). The CDR3 reads CASSLMGDGEQYF. The CDR3, as DNA: TGTGCCAGCAGCTTAATGGGGGACGGAGAGCAGTACTTC.